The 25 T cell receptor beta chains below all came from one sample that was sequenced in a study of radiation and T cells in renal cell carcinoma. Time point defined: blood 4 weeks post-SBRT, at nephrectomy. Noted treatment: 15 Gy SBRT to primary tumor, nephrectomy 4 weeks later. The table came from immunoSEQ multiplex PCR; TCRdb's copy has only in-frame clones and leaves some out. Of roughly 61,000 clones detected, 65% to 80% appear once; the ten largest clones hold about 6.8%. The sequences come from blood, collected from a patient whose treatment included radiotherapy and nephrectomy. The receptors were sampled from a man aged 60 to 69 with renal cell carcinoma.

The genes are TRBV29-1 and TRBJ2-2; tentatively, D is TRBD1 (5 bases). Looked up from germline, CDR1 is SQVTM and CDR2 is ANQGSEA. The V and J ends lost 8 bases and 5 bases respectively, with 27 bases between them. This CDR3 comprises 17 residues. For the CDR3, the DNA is TGCAGCCCCCTTTTGGCCAACAGGATTGGTGAGACCGGGGAGCTGTTTTTT. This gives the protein CSPLLANRIGETGELFF.

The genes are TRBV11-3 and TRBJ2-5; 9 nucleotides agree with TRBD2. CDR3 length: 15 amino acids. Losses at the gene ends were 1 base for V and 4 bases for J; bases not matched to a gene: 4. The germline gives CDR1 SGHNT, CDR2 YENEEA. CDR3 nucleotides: TGTGCCAGCAGCTTAGGAGGACTAGCGTCAGAGACCCAGTACTTC. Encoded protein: CASSLGGLASETQYF.

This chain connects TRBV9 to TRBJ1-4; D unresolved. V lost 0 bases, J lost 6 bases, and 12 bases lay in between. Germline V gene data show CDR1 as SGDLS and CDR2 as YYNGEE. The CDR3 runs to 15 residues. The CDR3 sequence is CASSVGGRRDEKLFF. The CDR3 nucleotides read TGTGCCAGCAGCGTAGGGGGTAGGCGGGATGAAAAACTGTTTTTT. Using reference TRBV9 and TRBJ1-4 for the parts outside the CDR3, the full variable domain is DSGVTQTPKHLITATGQRVTLRCSPRSGDLSVYWYQQSLDQGLQFLIQYYNGEERAKGNILERFSAQQFPDLHSELNLSSLELGDSALYFCASSVGGRRDEKLFFGSGTQLSVL.

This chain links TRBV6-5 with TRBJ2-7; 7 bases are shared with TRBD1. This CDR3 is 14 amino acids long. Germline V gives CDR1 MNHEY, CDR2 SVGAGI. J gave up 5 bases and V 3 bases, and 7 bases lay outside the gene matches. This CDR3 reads CASSYQGVFDEQYF. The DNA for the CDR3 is TGTGCCAGCAGTTATCAGGGGGTTTTCGACGAGCAGTACTTC.

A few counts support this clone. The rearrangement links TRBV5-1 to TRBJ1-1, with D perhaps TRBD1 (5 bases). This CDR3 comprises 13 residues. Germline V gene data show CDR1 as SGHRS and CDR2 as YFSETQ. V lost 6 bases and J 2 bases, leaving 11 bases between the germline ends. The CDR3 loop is CASKEQANTEAFF. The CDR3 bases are TGCGCCAGCAAGGAACAGGCCAACACTGAAGCTTTCTTT.

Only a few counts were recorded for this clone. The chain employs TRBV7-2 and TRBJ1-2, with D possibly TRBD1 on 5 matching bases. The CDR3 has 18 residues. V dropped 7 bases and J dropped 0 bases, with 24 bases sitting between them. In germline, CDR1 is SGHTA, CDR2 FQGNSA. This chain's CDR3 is CASNILPTGQGPNYGYTF. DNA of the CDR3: TGTGCCAGCAACATTCTCCCGACCGGTCAGGGCCCTAACTATGGCTACACCTTC.

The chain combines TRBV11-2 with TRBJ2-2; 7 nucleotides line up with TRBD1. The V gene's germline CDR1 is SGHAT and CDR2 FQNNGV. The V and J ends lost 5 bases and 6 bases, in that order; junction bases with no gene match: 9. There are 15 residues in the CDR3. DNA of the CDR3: TGTGCCAGCAGCATAAGGGGGCGCAAACCCGGGGAGCTGTTTTTT. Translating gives CASSIRGRKPGELFF.

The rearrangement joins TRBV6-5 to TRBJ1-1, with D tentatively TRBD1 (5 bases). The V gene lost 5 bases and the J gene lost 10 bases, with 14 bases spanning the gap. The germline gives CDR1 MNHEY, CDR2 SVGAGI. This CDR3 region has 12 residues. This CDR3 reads CASSRDGPGAFF. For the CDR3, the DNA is TGTGCCAGCAGTCGGGACGGCCCCGGAGCTTTCTTT.

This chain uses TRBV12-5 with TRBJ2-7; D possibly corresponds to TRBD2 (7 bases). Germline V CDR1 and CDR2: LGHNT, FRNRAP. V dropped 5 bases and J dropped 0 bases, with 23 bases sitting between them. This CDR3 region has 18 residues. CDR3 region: CASGRKGGAALSSYEQYF. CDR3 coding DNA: TGTGCTAGTGGTAGGAAAGGGGGGGCGGCCCTCAGCTCCTACGAGCAGTACTTC.

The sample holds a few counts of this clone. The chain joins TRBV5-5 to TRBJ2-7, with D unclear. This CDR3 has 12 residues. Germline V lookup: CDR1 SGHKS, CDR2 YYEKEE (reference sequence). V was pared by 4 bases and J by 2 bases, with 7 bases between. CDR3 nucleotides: TGTGCCAGCAGCCAAGGAGCCTACGAGCAGTACGTC. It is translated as CASSQGAYEQYV.

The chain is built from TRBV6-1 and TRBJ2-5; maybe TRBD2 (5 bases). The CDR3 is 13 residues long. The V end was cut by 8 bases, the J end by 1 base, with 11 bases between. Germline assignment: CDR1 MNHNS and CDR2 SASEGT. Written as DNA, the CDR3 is TGTGCCAGCGACCGGGATCTCCAAGAGACCCAGTACTTC. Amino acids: CASDRDLQETQYF.

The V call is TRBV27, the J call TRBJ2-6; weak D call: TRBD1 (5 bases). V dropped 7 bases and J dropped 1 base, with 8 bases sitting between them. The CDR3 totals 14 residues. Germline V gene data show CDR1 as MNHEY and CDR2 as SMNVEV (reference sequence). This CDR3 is CASTWTSGANVLTF. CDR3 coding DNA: TGTGCCAGCACTTGGACATCTGGGGCCAACGTCCTGACTTTC.

The CDR3 DNA reads TGTGCCAGCAGCGTCCCTGTTAGGGGGGCCACAGATACGCAGTATTTT. Protein: CASSVPVRGATDTQYF. This chain links TRBV9 with TRBJ2-3, with D perhaps assigned TRBD1 or TRBD2 (6 bases each). The CDR3 loop spans 16 amino acids. Germline V gene sequence: CDR1 SGDLS, CDR2 YYNGEE. The ends were cut back, 2 bases at V and 2 bases at J, with 15 bases in the middle.

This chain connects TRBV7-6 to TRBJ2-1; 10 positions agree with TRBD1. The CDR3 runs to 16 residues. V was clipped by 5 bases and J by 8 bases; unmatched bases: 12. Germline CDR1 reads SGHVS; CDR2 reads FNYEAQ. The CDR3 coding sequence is TGTGCCAGCAGCGGGCTCGGACAGGGGGGAGTGGATGAGCAGTTCTTC. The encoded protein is CASSGLGQGGVDEQFF.

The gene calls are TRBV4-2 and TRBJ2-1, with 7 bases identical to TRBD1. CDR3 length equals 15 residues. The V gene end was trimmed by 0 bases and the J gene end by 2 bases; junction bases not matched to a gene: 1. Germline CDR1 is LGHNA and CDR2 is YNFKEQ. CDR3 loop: CASSQDQGAYNEQFF. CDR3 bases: TGTGCCAGCAGCCAAGATCAGGGGGCCTACAATGAGCAGTTCTTC.

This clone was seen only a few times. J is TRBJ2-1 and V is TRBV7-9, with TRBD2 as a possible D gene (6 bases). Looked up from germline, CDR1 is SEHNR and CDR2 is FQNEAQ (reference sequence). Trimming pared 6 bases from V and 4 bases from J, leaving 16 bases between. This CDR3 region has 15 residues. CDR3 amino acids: CASSPPAGMYNEQFF. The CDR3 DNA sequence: TGTGCCAGCAGTCCCCCCGCGGGGATGTACAATGAGCAGTTCTTC.

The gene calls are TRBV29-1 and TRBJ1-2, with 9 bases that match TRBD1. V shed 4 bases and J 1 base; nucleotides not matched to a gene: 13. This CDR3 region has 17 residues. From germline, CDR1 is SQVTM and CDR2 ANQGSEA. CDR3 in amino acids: CSVVEGGTGFVNYGYTF. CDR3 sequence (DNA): TGCAGCGTTGTAGAGGGGGGGACAGGGTTTGTTAACTATGGCTACACCTTC.

Written as DNA, the CDR3 is TGTGCCAGCACCTGGACAGGAGGGACCGGGGAGCTGTTTTTT. It specifies CASTWTGGTGELFF. The chain links TRBV25-1 to TRBJ2-2; TRBD1 is a possible D gene (7 bases). CDR3 size: 14 residues. V gave up 7 bases and J gave up 5 bases, with 14 bases separating them. The V gene's germline CDR1 is MGHDK and CDR2 SYGVNS.

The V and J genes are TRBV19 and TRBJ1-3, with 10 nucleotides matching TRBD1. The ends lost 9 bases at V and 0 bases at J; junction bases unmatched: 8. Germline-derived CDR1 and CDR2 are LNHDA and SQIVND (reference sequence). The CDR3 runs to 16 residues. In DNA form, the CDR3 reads TGTGCCAGCTTTCTGGGACAGGGGAACTCTGGAAACACCATATATTTT. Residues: CASFLGQGNSGNTIYF.

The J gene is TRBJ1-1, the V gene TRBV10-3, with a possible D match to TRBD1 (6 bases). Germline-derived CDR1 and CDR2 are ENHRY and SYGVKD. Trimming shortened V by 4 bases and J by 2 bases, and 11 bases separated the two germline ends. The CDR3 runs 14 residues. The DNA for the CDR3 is TGTGCCATCAGTGGGGCGGACAGTAACACTGAAGCTTTCTTT. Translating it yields CAISGADSNTEAFF.

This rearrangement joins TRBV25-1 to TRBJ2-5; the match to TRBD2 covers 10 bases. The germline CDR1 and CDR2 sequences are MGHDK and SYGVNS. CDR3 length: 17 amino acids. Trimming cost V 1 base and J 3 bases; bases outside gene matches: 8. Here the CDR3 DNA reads TGTGCCAGCAGTGAATTCTTGGCTAGCGGGGGCAAAGAGACCCAGTACTTC. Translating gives CASSEFLASGGKETQYF.

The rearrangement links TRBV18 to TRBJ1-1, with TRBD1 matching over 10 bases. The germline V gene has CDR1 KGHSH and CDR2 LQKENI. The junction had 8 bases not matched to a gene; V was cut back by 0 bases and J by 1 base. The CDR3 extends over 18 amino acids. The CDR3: CASSPPPGTGVRNTEAFF. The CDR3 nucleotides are TGTGCCAGCTCACCACCGCCCGGGACAGGGGTTAGGAACACTGAAGCTTTCTTT.

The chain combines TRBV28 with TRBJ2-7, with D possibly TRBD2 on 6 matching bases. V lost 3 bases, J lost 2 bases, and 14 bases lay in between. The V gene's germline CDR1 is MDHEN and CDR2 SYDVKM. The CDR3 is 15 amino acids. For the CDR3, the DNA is TGTGCCAGCAGTTTTTTAGGGACTCAAACCTACGAGCAGTACGTC. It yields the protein CASSFLGTQTYEQYV.

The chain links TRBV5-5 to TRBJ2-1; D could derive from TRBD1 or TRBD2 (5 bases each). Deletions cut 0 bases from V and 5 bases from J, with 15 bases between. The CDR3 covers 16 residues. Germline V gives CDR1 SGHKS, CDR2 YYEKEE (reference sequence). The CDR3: CASSLVGTDRDNEQFF. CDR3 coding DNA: TGTGCCAGCAGCTTGGTGGGGACCGACCGGGACAATGAGCAGTTCTTC.

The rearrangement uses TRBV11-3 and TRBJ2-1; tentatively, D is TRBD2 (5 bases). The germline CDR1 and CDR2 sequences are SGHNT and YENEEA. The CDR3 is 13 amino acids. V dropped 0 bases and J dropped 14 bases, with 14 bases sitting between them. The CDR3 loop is CASSLDPGSLEFF. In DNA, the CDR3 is TGTGCCAGCAGCTTAGATCCGGGGAGCTTAGAGTTCTTC.